The rows below give T cell receptor beta chains drawn from one sample of a study of CD8 T cells in ankylosing spondylitis. TCRdb re-called the 5' RACE reads with MiXCR, one entry per CDR3 protein. The sample shows about 700,000 distinct CDR3 sequences, 15% to 20% of them seen only once. Sequenced input: blood, either unsorted or a sorted T cell fraction (not recorded which). The origin of the receptors is a male donor with ankylosing spondylitis. Both conserved end residues are part of each CDR3. The D gene is left open where the match is weak. The size field is filled for only some rows; it gives once, few, many or a size class.

>TRBJ2-2|TRBD2|NA|TRBV11-2
TGTGCCACTAGCGGCTACACCGGGGAGCTGTTTTTT
CATSGYTGELFF
>TRBJ2-7|TRBD1|NA|TRBV18
TGTGCCAGCTCACCACCGACAGGGATCGGGTACGAGCAGTACTTC
CASSPPTGIGYEQYF
>TRBJ2-5|TRBD2|once|TRBV18
TGTGCCAGCTCACCCTGGACTAGTGGGGCAGAGACCCAGTACTTC
CASSPWTSGAETQYF
>TRBJ2-7|NA|few|TRBV27
TGTGCCAGCAGTTTCCACCGGGGCGAGCAGTACTTC
CASSFHRGEQYF
>TRBJ2-3|NA|NA|TRBV7-2
TGTGCCAGCAGCATAGTTGGGTCAGAGGATACGCAGTATTTT
CASSIVGSEDTQYF
>TRBJ1-2|NA|few|TRBV6-1
TGTGCCAGCAGTGAGAACAGGGAGCACAATGGCTACACCTTC
CASSENREHNGYTF
>TRBJ2-1|TRBD2|few|TRBV10-3
TGTGCCATAACATCGACTAGCGGGAGAAATGAGCAGTTCTTC
CAITSTSGRNEQFF
>TRBJ1-3|NA|NA|TRBV12-3/TRBV12-4
TGTGCCAGCAGTCCTGCAAACACCATATATTTT
CASSPANTIYF
>TRBJ2-2|NA|many|TRBV5-5
TGTGCCAGCACCCTGACTCTCACCGGGGAGCTGTTTTTT
CASTLTLTGELFF
>TRBJ2-7|TRBD2|NA|TRBV4-1
TGCGCCAGCAGCCAAGAGGTAGCGGGAGGGCCGGGGTACGAGCAGTACTTC
CASSQEVAGGPGYEQYF
>TRBJ2-1|NA|NA|TRBV12-3/TRBV12-4
TGTGCCAGCAGTTTACAGGTCGGAGCGTATGAGCAGTTCTTC
CASSLQVGAYEQFF
>TRBJ1-1|NA|NA|TRBV10-2
TGCGCCAGCACCGGTCAGGCTGAAGCTTTCTTT
CASTGQAEAFF
>TRBJ2-7|TRBD1|NA|TRBV28
TGTGCCAGCAGTATAGGACAGGGGGCGGGTGAGCAGTACTTC
CASSIGQGAGEQYF
>TRBJ2-1|TRBD2|few|TRBV5-1
TGCGCCAGCAGCTTTGACGGACTAGCGGGGGATAATGAGCAGTTCTTC
CASSFDGLAGDNEQFF
>TRBJ1-2|NA|NA|TRBV12-3/TRBV12-4
TGTGCCAGCACCGGGGACATCTCTAACTATGGCTACACCTTC
CASTGDISNYGYTF
>TRBJ1-2|NA|NA|TRBV9
TGTGCCAGCACGAGGGAAGTTAACTATGGCTACACCTTC
CASTREVNYGYTF
>TRBJ2-2|TRBD2|few|TRBV24-1
TGTGCCACCAGTGATTTCTTCAGCGGGAGTGGGGAGCTGTTTTTT
CATSDFFSGSGELFF
>TRBJ1-1|NA|few|TRBV7-9
TGTGCCAGCAGGATAACCAGGGAGACTGAAGCTTTCTTT
CASRITRETEAFF
>TRBJ2-1|NA|many|TRBV20-1
TGCAGTGCTTTCCGACCGGCATCGGATGAGCAGTTCTTC
CSAFRPASDEQFF
>TRBJ2-5|TRBD2|many|TRBV5-1
TGCGCCAGCAGCTCCTCCGGGGGGTTAGGAGAAGAGACCCAGTACTTC
CASSSSGGLGEETQYF
>TRBJ1-2|TRBD1|NA|TRBV20-1
TGCAGTGCTAGAGAAAGTGACAGGGCTCACTATGGCTACACCTTC
CSARESDRAHYGYTF
>TRBJ2-3|NA|few|TRBV27
TGTGCCAGCAGTTTCTTGGGCCACGGCCACACAGATACGCAGTATTTT
CASSFLGHGHTDTQYF
>TRBJ1-2|TRBD1|NA|TRBV20-1
TGCAGTGCTAGGGCCCTTACGACAGGGGCTAACTATGGCTACACCTTC
CSARALTTGANYGYTF
>TRBJ2-3|TRBD2|NA|TRBV12-3/TRBV12-4
TGTGCCAGCAGTCCACCAGTAGCGGGGTACTCAGATACGCAGTATTTT
CASSPPVAGYSDTQYF
>TRBJ1-2|NA|NA|TRBV7-6
TGTGCCAGCAGCTTAGGGGGGAATGATGGCTACACCTTC
CASSLGGNDGYTF
>TRBJ2-1|NA|few|TRBV11-2
TGTGCCAGCAGCTTATCGGGGCTCCGGGGGTACAATGAGCAGTTCTTC
CASSLSGLRGYNEQFF
>TRBJ1-1|NA|few|TRBV7-2
TGTACCAGCAGCTTAGTGGGGGCGGGGGACGGCACTGAAGCTTTCTTT
CTSSLVGAGDGTEAFF
>TRBJ2-1|TRBD1|NA|TRBV27
TGTGCCAGCAGCAAACCCGGGACAGGATACAATGAGCAGTTCTTC
CASSKPGTGYNEQFF
>TRBJ1-2|NA|few|TRBV5-1
TGCGCCAGCAGCTCTGGACACACCCCGACCCTTTTTAACTATGGCTACACCTTC
CASSSGHTPTLFNYGYTF
>TRBJ1-1|NA|few|TRBV28
TGTGCCAGCGCCCGGGACGTTGAAGCTTTCTTT
CASARDVEAFF
>TRBJ2-7|TRBD2|NA|TRBV7-9
TGTGCCAGCAGCTTAGGGGGCGGGAGGACAGCCTACGAGCAGTACTTC
CASSLGGGRTAYEQYF
>TRBJ1-6|NA|NA|TRBV2
TGTGCCGGAACGCCAGATAGCTCCTATAATTCACCCCTCCACTTT
CAGTPDSSYNSPLHF
>TRBJ2-7|TRBD2|few|TRBV5-1
TGCGCCTCAGGGGAGTATTCGACTAGCGGAGCCTCCTACGAGCAGTACTTC
CASGEYSTSGASYEQYF
>TRBJ2-2|NA|many|TRBV3-1
TGTGCCAGCAGCCAACACACCGGGGAGCTGTTTTTT
CASSQHTGELFF
>TRBJ2-1|TRBD1|few|TRBV3-1
TGTGCCAGCAGCCAAAGGGACAGGGCCAATGAGCAGTTCTTC
CASSQRDRANEQFF
>TRBJ2-1|TRBD1|NA|TRBV12-3/TRBV12-4
TGTGCCAGCAGTCTCCTCGGGGCAGGGGGCTCGTACAATGAGCAGTTCTTC
CASSLLGAGGSYNEQFF
>TRBJ2-4|NA|NA|TRBV7-8
TGTGCCAGCAGTACCGCCAGGGCTAGAATGGTCAAAAACATTCAGTACTTC
CASSTARARMVKNIQYF
>TRBJ1-4|NA|many|TRBV4-1
TGCGCCAGCAGCCGCCCGGCAGCGGGTGTCAATGAAAAACTGTTTTTT
CASSRPAAGVNEKLFF
>TRBJ2-1|TRBD2|NA|TRBV6-2/TRBV6-3
TGTGCCAGCAGCCCTACGGGGAAGACTAGCGGGTTCTACAATGAGCAGTTCTTC
CASSPTGKTSGFYNEQFF
>TRBJ1-2|TRBD1|NA|TRBV4-1
TGCGCCAGCAGCCAAGATCGAGGACAGGAAAATTGGAGAAACTATGGCTACACCTTC
CASSQDRGQENWRNYGYTF
>TRBJ2-1|TRBD2|many|TRBV10-3
TGTGCCATCAGTGACCCGGGACTAGCAGCGTATGAGCAGTTCTTC
CAISDPGLAAYEQFF
>TRBJ2-1|TRBD2|few|TRBV19
TGTGCCAGTAGTATAGTTAGCGGGAATGGGGAGCAGTTCTTC
CASSIVSGNGEQFF
>TRBJ1-5|TRBD1|few|TRBV4-2
TGTGCCAGCAGCCAAGAGGACAGGGATCAGCCCCAGCATTTT
CASSQEDRDQPQHF
>TRBJ2-3|NA|many|TRBV11-2
TGTGCCAGCAGCTTAGTTTTGGGTAACACAGATACGCAGTATTTT
CASSLVLGNTDTQYF
>TRBJ2-3|NA|few|TRBV20-1
TGCAGTGCTAGAGTGAAGAGCACAGATACGCAGTATTTT
CSARVKSTDTQYF
>TRBJ2-6|NA|few|TRBV29-1
TGCAGCGTTTTGGGCGGTTCTGGGGCCAACGTCCTGACTTTC
CSVLGGSGANVLTF